This T cell receptor beta chain was profiled in a study of shared clonotypes between healthy human individuals. Worth noting for this clone: At the DNA level, this CDR3 is encoded by other sequences in the same sample as well.

All donors were Caucasian adults living in Nashville, Tennessee. Extraction of genomic DNA in unsorted samples used 100 million or so PBMCs. Germline lookup yields CDR1 LNHDA and CDR2 SQIVND (reference sequence). The CDR3 runs to 15 residues. With 6 bases removed from V and 4 bases from J, the gap between germline ends came to 13 bases. Once extracted for a subset, genomic DNA was divided evenly among several immunoSEQ plates. Unsorted PBMC DNA was sequenced on ten immunoSEQ deep assay plates. Repertoires were generated with immunoSEQ multiplex PCR, while TCRdb's copy carries only in-frame clones and drops some. The profile shows approximately 500,000 clones, about 75% of them singletons.

The chain carries TRBV19 and TRBJ2-6; D may be TRBD1 (6 bases). The source material was PBMCs. The TCR comes from a woman aged 40 to 50 in good health. Some clones in this sample may be carry-over from other donors' samples. The CDR3 is CASSPRGSGANVLTF. CDR3 DNA: TGTGCCAGTAGCCCTAGGGGGTCCGGGGCCAACGTCCTGACTTTC.